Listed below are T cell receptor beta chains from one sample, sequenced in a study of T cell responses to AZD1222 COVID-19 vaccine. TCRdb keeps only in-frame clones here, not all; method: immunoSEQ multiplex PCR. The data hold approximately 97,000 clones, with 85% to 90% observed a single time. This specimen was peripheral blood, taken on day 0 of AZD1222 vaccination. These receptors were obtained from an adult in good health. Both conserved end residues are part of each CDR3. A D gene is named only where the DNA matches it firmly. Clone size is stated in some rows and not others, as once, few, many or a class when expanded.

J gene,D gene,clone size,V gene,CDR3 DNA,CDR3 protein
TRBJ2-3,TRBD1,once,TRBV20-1,TGCAGTGCTAGTGGTCAGGGGGCGAGCACAGATACGCAGTATTTT,CSASGQGASTDTQYF
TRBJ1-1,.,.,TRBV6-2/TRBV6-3,TGTGCCAGCAGTTGGAGCTGGGCTGAAGCTTTCTTT,CASSWSWAEAFF
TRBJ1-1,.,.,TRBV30,TGTGCCTGGAGTGACAACTGGGGCACTGAAGCTTTCTTT,CAWSDNWGTEAFF
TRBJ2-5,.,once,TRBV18,TGTGCCAGCTCACCACCGGTGGCTAGCCAGGAGACCCAGTACTTC,CASSPPVASQETQYF
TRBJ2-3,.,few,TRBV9,TGTGCCAGCAGCGGCATCTCCGGCACAGATACGCAGTATTTT,CASSGISGTDTQYF
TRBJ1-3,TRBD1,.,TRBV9,TGTGCCAGCAGCGTGAACCAGGGGGCACGTGGAAACACCATATATTTT,CASSVNQGARGNTIYF
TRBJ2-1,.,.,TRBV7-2,TGTGCCAGCAGCCCAAGTGCCAGGGAGAATGAGCAGTTCTTC,CASSPSARENEQFF
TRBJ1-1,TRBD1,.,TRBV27,TGTGCCAGCAGTTTATTCCGCCGACAGGGACCTAACACTGAAGCTTTCTTT,CASSLFRRQGPNTEAFF
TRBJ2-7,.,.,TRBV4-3,TGCGCCAGCAGCCAAGAAATCGGGGCGACTGCCTACGAGCAGTACTTC,CASSQEIGATAYEQYF
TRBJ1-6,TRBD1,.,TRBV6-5,TGTGCCAGCGGGAGACAGGGAAAGTCACCCCTCCACTTT,CASGRQGKSPLHF
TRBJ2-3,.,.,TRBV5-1,TGCGCCAGCAGCTTGGACAGTCGAAACACAGATACGCAGTATTTT,CASSLDSRNTDTQYF
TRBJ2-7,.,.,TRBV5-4,TGTGCCAGCAGCCAACAGGGAGGCCTCAGCTCCTACGAGCAGTACTTC,CASSQQGGLSSYEQYF
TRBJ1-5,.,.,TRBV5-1,TGCGCCAGCAGCTTGTCTTTTGGTAGCAATCAGCCCCAGCATTTT,CASSLSFGSNQPQHF
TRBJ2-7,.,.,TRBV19,TGTGCCAGTAGTGCACAGGTAACTTCCTACGAGCAGTACTTC,CASSAQVTSYEQYF
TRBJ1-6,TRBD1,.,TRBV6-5,TGTGCCAGCAGTTCCCCGGGACAGAAAAATTCACCCCTCCACTTT,CASSSPGQKNSPLHF
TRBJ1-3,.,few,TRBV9,TGTGCCAGCAGCGTAGTACCGGGAAACACCATATATTTT,CASSVVPGNTIYF
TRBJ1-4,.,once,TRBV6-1,TGTGCCAGCAGTGGGCCCCCCGGGGGGACTAATGAAAAACTGTTTTTT,CASSGPPGGTNEKLFF
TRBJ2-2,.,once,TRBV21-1,TGTGCCAGGACGGGACAGATTAACACCGGGGAGCTGTTTTTT,CARTGQINTGELFF
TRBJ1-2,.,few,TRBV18,TGTGCCAGCTCACCCGACAGCGTTTGGAACTATGGCTACACCTTC,CASSPDSVWNYGYTF
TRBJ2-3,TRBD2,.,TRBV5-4,TGTGCCAGCAGACCCGGGACTAGCGGGGGGAGCACAGATACGCAGTATTTT,CASRPGTSGGSTDTQYF
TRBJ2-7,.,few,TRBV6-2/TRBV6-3,TGTGCCAGCAGCCAGGCATCCTACGAGCAGTACTTC,CASSQASYEQYF
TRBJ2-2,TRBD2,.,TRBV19,TGTGCCAGTAGTATAGCCAGGTCCGGGACTAGCGGGGGTAACGGGGAGCTGTTTTTT,CASSIARSGTSGGNGELFF
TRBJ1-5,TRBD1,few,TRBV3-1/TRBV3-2,TGTGCCAGCAGCTTTAAATTTGACAGGGGTGCGGATCAGCCCCAGCATTTT,CASSFKFDRGADQPQHF
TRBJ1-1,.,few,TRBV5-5,TGTGCCAGCAGCCCCCTGTTGAACACTGAAGCTTTCTTT,CASSPLLNTEAFF
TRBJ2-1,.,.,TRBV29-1,TGCAGCGTTGGAAGCGGGACAGCGGGTCATGAGCAGTTCTTC,CSVGSGTAGHEQFF
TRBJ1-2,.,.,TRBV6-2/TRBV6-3,TGTGCCAGCAGTCCCCAGATCTATGGCTACACCTTC,CASSPQIYGYTF
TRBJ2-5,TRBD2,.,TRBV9,TGTGCCAGCAGCACCGCGGGACTAGCGAAAGAGACCCAGTACTTC,CASSTAGLAKETQYF
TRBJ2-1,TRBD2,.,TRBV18,TGTGCCAGCTCACCCCGGGTAGCGGGGGCTCATGAGCAGTTCTTC,CASSPRVAGAHEQFF
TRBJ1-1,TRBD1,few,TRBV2,TGTGCCAGCAGGACAGAGACAGGGAGGGACACTGAAGCTTTCTTT,CASRTETGRDTEAFF
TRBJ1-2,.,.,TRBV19,TGTGCCAGTAGTATTTCAAGCCTCTCTCCTAACTATGGCTACACCTTC,CASSISSLSPNYGYTF
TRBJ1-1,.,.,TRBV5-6,TGTGCCAGCAGCTCGTACCCCCTGAACACTGAAGCTTTCTTT,CASSSYPLNTEAFF
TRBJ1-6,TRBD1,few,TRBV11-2,TGTGCCAGCAGCCGACAGGGACCAACGAATTCACCCCTCCACTTT,CASSRQGPTNSPLHF
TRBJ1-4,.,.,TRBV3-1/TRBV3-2,TGTGCCAGCAGCCACCTACGACGGGGTGAAAAACTGTTTTTT,CASSHLRRGEKLFF